This T cell receptor beta chain was captured in a study of T cell clonotyping in hematopoietic cell transplantation. General study findings and limits: Higher Inverse Simpson Index values in graft donor and pretransplant recipient predicted broader posttransplant TCR diversity.

The V gene's germline CDR1 is LNHDA and CDR2 SQIVND (reference sequence). The CDR3 loop spans 15 amino acids. V was pared by 6 bases and J by 9 bases, with 14 bases of the junction left unmatched. This clone was found once. What it binds is not known. Data came from immunoSEQ multiplex PCR; TCRdb stores just in-frame clones and leaves some out. Counted here are almost 20,000 clones, around 80% occurring once; the ten biggest clones make up approximately 14%. The source is a man in his sixties in good health. Some clones in this sample may be carry-over from other donors' samples. The sequenced material came from peripheral blood mononuclear cells. The J gene is TRBJ1-5, the V gene TRBV19, with TRBD1 matching over 7 bases. Here the CDR3 DNA reads TGTGCCAGTAGCTCCGGGACAGCAGCCTCGGTGCCCCAGCATTTT. Its protein product is CASSSGTAASVPQHF.